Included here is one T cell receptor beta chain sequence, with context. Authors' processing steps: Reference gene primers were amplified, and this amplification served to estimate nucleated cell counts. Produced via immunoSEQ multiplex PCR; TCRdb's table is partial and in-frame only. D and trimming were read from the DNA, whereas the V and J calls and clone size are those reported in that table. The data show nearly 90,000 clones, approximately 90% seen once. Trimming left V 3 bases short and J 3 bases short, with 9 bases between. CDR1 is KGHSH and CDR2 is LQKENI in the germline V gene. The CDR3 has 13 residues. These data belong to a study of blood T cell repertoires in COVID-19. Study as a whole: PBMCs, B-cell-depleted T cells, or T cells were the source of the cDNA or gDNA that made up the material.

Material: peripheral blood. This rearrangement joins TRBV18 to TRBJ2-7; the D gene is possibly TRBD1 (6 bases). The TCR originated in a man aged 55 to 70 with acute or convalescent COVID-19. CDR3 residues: CASSPRTDYEQYF. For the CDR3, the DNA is TGTGCCAGCTCACCCAGGACAGACTACGAGCAGTACTTC.